This note documents a single T cell receptor beta chain sequence. Its antigen is undetermined. The study ran its PCR with 60 Vbeta and 13 Jbeta primers. Libraries were prepared by immunoSEQ multiplex PCR; TCRdb keeps only in-frame clonotypes and omits some of them. Altogether about 180,000 clones are present, around 80% being singletons, with the ten largest covering less than 1.5%. The germline gives CDR1 SGHDN, CDR2 FVKESK. CDR3 size: 13 residues. V shed 10 bases and J shed 7 bases, with 16 bases lying between them. The data stem from a study of cytomegalovirus exposure and HLA in healthy donors. Background on the study: Genotyping showed roughly 77% of 300 to 450 donors falling in the Caucasian-associated ancestry cluster. Overall study findings and caveats: The analysis excluded some indistinguishable V segments, including TRBV6-2 and TRBV6-3. The number of N-insertions in an Asian-associated ancestry cluster was reportedly below the 666-donor mean in a later analysis.

This TCR was recovered from a girl under 18 in good health and CMV-seropositive. V is TRBV14 and J is TRBJ2-2, with D maybe TRBD2 (6 bases). Input material: PBMCs. CDR3 DNA sequence: TGTGCCACCGCGGGACTCACGGGCGGGGAGCTGTTTTTT. Translation gives CATAGLTGGELFF.